This TCR beta chain was sequenced for a study of blood T cell repertoires in COVID-19. The CDR3 contains 16 residues. Germline CDR1 is LGHNT and CDR2 is FRNRAP. The V segment lost 0 bases and the J segment 7 bases; nucleotides outside the gene matches: 9. Sequencing used immunoSEQ multiplex PCR; TCRdb keeps in-frame clones, though not all of them. In the table there are some 140,000 clones, about 81% of which are singletons. Those who participated ranged in age from 18 to 89 years and resided in 20 to 25 US areas. Grouping used clinical history reported by participants in a survey and questionnaire. The chain couples TRBV12-5 to TRBJ2-1; 7 bases are shared with TRBD2. Material for sequencing was PBMCs or T cells enriched from blood (not recorded which). The receptor was isolated from a man aged 35-49 years with acute COVID-19. The CDR3 protein is CASGLVRGELANEQFF. CDR3 sequence (DNA): TGTGCTAGTGGTTTGGTACGGGGGGAGCTGGCGAATGAGCAGTTCTTC.